This T cell receptor beta chain came from a study of blood T cells in healthy people across ages. Study-level points and caveats: There was a strong correlation between TCR beta diversity and naive T cell percentage.

The germline CDR1 and CDR2 sequences are SGHVS and FQNEAQ. The CDR3 covers 14 residues. V lost 6 bases and J lost 6; bases outside the gene matches: 4. Then a second PCR, running roughly 7 to 11 cycles, was carried out with a sample-barcoded 5' primer and a J-beta primer mix. TCRdb re-derived calls from the 5' RACE reads in MiXCR, one entry per CDR3 protein. The profile shows 800,000 to 1,000,000 distinct CDR3 sequences, approximately 49% of them singletons. The sample holds one count of this clonotype. Its antigen is not known. The clonotype comes from a man in his thirties or forties in good health. The sample was blood. The gene calls are TRBV7-8 and TRBJ2-2; 10 positions agree with TRBD1. DNA of the CDR3: TGTGCCAGCAGTGGACAGGGGGTGTCCGGGGAGCTGTTTTTT. Encoded protein: CASSGQGVSGELFF.